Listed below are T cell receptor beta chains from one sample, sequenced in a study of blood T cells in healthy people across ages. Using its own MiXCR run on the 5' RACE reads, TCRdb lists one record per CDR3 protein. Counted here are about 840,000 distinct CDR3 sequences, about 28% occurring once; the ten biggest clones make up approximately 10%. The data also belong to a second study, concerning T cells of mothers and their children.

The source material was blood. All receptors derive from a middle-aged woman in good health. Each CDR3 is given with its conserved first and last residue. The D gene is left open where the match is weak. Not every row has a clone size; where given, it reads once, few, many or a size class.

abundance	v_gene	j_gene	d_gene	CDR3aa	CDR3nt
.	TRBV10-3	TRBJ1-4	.	CASATNEKLFF	TGTGCCAGCGCAACTAATGAAAAACTGTTTTTT
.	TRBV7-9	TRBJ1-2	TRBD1	CASSSPQGRGGYTF	TGTGCCAGCAGCTCCCCACAGGGGAGGGGGGGCTACACCTTC
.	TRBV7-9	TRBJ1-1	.	CASSLATQGRTEAFF	TGTGCCAGCAGCTTAGCGACACAGGGTCGAACTGAAGCTTTCTTT
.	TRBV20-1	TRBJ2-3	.	CSARDIMSPGTDTQYF	TGCAGTGCTAGAGATATCATGAGCCCTGGCACAGATACGCAGTATTTT
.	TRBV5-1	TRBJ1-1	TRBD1	CASSFQGVEAFF	TGCGCCAGCAGCTTCCAGGGGGTGGAAGCTTTCTTT
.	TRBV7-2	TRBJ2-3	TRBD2	CASSRGAAGTSTDTQYF	TGTGCCAGCAGCCGAGGGGCAGCGGGGACTAGCACAGATACGCAGTATTTT
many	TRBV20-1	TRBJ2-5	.	CSARYRYQETQYF	TGCAGTGCTAGGTATCGGTACCAAGAGACCCAGTACTTC
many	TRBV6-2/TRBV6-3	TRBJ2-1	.	CASSYPQTPNEQFF	TGTGCCAGCAGTTACCCCCAGACCCCCAATGAGCAGTTCTTC
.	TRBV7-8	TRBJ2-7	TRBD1	CASRDPGQDYEQYF	TGTGCCAGCCGAGATCCGGGACAGGACTACGAGCAGTACTTC
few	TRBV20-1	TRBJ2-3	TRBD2	CSARSGTSSGGDTQYF	TGCAGTGCTCGCTCCGGGACTAGCAGTGGGGGAGATACGCAGTATTTT
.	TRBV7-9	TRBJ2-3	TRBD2	CASTIAGGRNTDTQYF	TGTGCCAGCACCATAGCGGGGGGTCGCAACACAGATACGCAGTATTTT
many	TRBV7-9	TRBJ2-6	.	CASSLSEYSGANVLTF	TGTGCCAGCAGCTTGTCGGAGTACTCTGGGGCCAACGTCCTGACTTTC
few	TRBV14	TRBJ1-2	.	CASSQEAGTSGYTF	TGTGCCAGCAGCCAAGAGGCAGGGACGTCAGGCTACACCTTC
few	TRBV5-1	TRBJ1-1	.	CASSLWSGGINTEAFF	TGCGCCAGCAGTCTCTGGTCCGGCGGGATTAACACTGAAGCTTTCTTT
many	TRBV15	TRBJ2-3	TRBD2	CATSREGSGGENTQYF	TGTGCCACCAGCAGAGAAGGGAGCGGGGGGGAGAATACGCAGTATTTT
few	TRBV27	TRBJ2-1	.	CASSFLGSTRSYNEQFF	TGTGCCAGCAGTTTTTTAGGGTCTACTAGGTCCTACAATGAGCAGTTCTTC
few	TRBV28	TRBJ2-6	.	CASSSPLPGANVLTF	TGTGCCAGCAGCTCACCGCTCCCCGGGGCCAACGTCCTGACTTTC
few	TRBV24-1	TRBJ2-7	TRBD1	CATSVGTGSHEQYF	TGTGCCACCAGTGTCGGGACAGGAAGCCACGAGCAGTACTTC
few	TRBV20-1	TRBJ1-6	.	CSARDSGVNSPLHF	TGCAGTGCTAGAGATTCAGGGGTCAATTCACCCCTCCACTTT
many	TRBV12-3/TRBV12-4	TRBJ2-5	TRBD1	CASSLAGTGGETQYF	TGTGCCAGCAGTTTAGCGGGGACAGGGGGCGAGACCCAGTACTTC
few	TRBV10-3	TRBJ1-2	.	CAISESGAGYTF	TGTGCCATCAGTGAGTCAGGGGCCGGCTACACCTTC
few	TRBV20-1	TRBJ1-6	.	CSAHLGGHSNSPLHF	TGCAGTGCCCATCTTGGGGGCCATAGTAATTCACCCCTCCACTTT
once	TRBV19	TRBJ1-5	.	CASTGPGQRSNQPQHF	TGTGCCAGTACCGGACCGGGACAAAGGAGCAATCAGCCCCAGCATTTT
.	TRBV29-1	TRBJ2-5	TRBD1	CSGGQGVGETQYF	TGCAGCGGTGGACAGGGGGTGGGGGAGACCCAGTACTTC
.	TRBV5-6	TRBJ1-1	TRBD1	CASSTAGGVTEAFF	TGTGCCAGCAGCACCGCAGGGGGGGTCACTGAAGCTTTCTTT
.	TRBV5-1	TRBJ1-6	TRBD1	CASREQGELYNSPLHF	TGCGCCAGCAGAGAACAGGGGGAACTTTATAATTCACCCCTCCACTTT
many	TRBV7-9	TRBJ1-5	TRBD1	CASSLGQDNQPQHF	TGTGCCAGCAGCCTGGGACAGGATAATCAGCCCCAGCATTTT
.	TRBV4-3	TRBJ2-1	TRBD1	CASSQVGQGLYNEQFF	TGCGCCAGCAGCCAGGTGGGACAGGGGCTTTACAATGAGCAGTTCTTC
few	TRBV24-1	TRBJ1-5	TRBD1	CATSDGQGHQPQHF	TGTGCCACCAGTGATGGACAGGGCCATCAGCCCCAGCATTTT
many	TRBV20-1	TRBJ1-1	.	CSAERRSGQNTEAFF	TGCAGTGCTGAGAGGCGATCGGGGCAGAACACTGAAGCTTTCTTT
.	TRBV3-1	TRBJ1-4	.	CASSQVPEEKLFF	TGTGCCAGCAGCCAAGTCCCAGAAGAAAAACTGTTTTTT
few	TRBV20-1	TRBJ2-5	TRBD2	CSAIAGGPQETQYF	TGCAGTGCTATAGCGGGGGGGCCCCAAGAGACCCAGTACTTC
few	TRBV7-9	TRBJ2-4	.	CASSASQGKLDIQYF	TGTGCCAGCAGCGCGTCCCAGGGGAAGTTGGACATTCAGTACTTC
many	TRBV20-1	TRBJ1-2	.	CRVGGTNYGYTF	TGCAGGGTAGGAGGAACTAACTATGGCTACACCTTC
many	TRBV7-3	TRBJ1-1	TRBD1	CASSPTGGRAEAFF	TGTGCCAGCAGTCCCACAGGGGGGAGGGCTGAAGCTTTCTTT
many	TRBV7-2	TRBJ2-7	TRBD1	CASSGSGTAAYEQYF	TGTGCCAGCAGCGGGTCCGGGACAGCCGCCTACGAGCAGTACTTC
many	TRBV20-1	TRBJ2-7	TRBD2	CSAPLAGGPSSYEQYF	TGCAGTGCACCACTAGCGGGGGGGCCGAGCTCCTACGAGCAGTACTTC
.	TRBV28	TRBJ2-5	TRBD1	CASRDSLSAETQYF	TGTGCCAGCCGGGACAGTCTCTCGGCGGAGACCCAGTACTTC
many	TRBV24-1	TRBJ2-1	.	CATSDPSAGTQEFNEQFF	TGTGCCACCAGTGATCCTTCCGCCGGGACACAGGAATTCAATGAGCAGTTCTTC
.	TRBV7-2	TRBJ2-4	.	CASSPLDRNRSKNIQYF	TGTGCCAGCAGCCCCCTCGACAGGAATCGGTCCAAAAACATTCAGTACTTC
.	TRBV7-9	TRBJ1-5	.	CASSDGEYSNQPRHF	TGTGCCAGCAGTGACGGAGAGTATAGCAATCAGCCCCGGCATTTT
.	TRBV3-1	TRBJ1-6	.	CASNLGSSPLHF	TGTGCCAGCAACCTGGGTAGCTCACCCCTCCACTTT
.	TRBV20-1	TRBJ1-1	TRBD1	CSAPRTGVTMNTEAFF	TGCAGTGCTCCAAGGACAGGGGTGACCATGAACACTGAAGCTTTCTTT
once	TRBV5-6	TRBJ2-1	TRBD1	CAGSGTGVSYEQFF	TGTGCCGGCAGCGGTACAGGGGTCTCCTACGAGCAGTTCTTC
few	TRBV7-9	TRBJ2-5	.	CAGSGGASQYF	TGTGCCGGCAGCGGAGGTGCTTCCCAGTACTTC